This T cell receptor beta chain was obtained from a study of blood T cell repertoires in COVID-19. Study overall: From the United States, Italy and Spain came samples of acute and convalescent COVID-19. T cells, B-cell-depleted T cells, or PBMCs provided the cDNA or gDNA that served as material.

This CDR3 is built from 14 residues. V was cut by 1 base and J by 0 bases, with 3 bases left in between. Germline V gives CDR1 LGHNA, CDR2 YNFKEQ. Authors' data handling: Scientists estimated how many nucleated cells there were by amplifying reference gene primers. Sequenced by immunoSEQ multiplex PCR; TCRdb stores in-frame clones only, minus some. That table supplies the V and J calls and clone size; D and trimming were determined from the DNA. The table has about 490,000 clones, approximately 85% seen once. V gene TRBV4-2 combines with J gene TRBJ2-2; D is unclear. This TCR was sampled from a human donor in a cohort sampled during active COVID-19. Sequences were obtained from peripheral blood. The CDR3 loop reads CASSQVTNTGELFF. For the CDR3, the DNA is TGTGCCAGCAGCCAAGTAACGAACACCGGGGAGCTGTTTTTT.